The 20 T cell receptor beta chains below come from one sample, sequenced in a study of cytotoxic CD8 clonotypes in ibrutinib-treated CLL. TCRdb's table, derived via immunoSEQ multiplex PCR, lists solely in-frame clones and lacks some. The table has about 270,000 clones, 60% to 80% seen once. Sequencing was performed on PBMCs, taken at disease progression, from a patient treated with ibrutinib. These receptors were collected from a human donor with chronic lymphocytic leukemia.

This chain uses TRBV6-1 with TRBJ2-7; tentatively, D is TRBD1 or TRBD2 (5 bases each). The CDR3 consists of 16 residues. Trimming took 1 base from V and 4 from J, leaving 17 bases between them. In germline, CDR1 is MNHNS, CDR2 SASEGT. The CDR3 protein is CASSEVWGSGVYEQYF. CDR3 coding DNA: TGTGCCAGCAGTGAAGTCTGGGGGTCCGGGGTATACGAGCAGTACTTC.

This clone was seen just once. The chain joins TRBV4-1 to TRBJ1-2; 10 positions agree with TRBD1. CDR1 and CDR2 from the germline V gene are MGHRA and YSYEKL. This CDR3 spans 15 amino acids. The V segment lost 2 bases and the J segment 3 bases; nucleotides outside the gene matches: 3. The DNA of the CDR3 is TGCGCCAGCAGCCAACCCGGGACAGGGGACTATGGCTACACCTTC. Translating gives CASSQPGTGDYGYTF.

The V gene is TRBV10-2, the J gene TRBJ1-2; no firm D call. The V end lost 7 bases, the J end lost 0 bases, and 15 bases lay between the germline ends. Germline V gene data show CDR1 as WSHSY and CDR2 as SAAADI. The CDR3 spans 15 residues. DNA for the CDR3: TGCGCCAGCACGCCGGGGTTGGCTTCTAACTATGGCTACACCTTC. Translation gives CASTPGLASNYGYTF.

The V call is TRBV4-1, the J call TRBJ2-2; TRBD1 matches 9 bases. The trim removed 4 bases at V and 6 bases at J, leaving 6 bases unmatched. CDR1 is MGHRA, CDR2 YSYEKL, per germline. The CDR3 extends over 15 amino acids. CDR3 sequence (DNA): TGCGCCAGCAGCCCGGGGGACAGGGCGTCCGGGGAGCTGTTTTTT. Its protein is CASSPGDRASGELFF.

The gene calls are TRBV29-1 and TRBJ1-1; D may be TRBD1 (5 bases). This CDR3 comprises 15 residues. V dropped 5 bases and J dropped 1 base, with 17 bases sitting between them. The germline V gene encodes CDR1 SQVTM and CDR2 ANQGSEA. The CDR3 DNA reads TGCAGCGTTACGACCCGTGGCAGGGCGAACACTGAAGCTTTCTTT. It is translated as CSVTTRGRANTEAFF.

CDR3 nucleotides: TGTGCCAGCAGCGTAGTTCCAGGGGGTTTTGCTGAAGCTTTCTTT. Translating it yields CASSVVPGGFAEAFF. The V call is TRBV9, the J call TRBJ1-1; TRBD1 matches at 7 bases. The CDR3 contains 15 residues. V was clipped by 0 bases and J by 6 bases; unmatched bases: 8. Germline CDR1 is SGDLS and CDR2 is YYNGEE. The full variable domain, completed using reference TRBV9 and TRBJ1-1, is DSGVTQTPKHLITATGQRVTLRCSPRSGDLSVYWYQQSLDQGLQFLIQYYNGEERAKGNILERFSAQQFPDLHSELNLSSLELGDSALYFCASSVVPGGFAEAFFGQGTRLTVV.

This clone was found a few times. The CDR3 here is CASSFWERTANYGYTF. The DNA of the CDR3 is TGCGCCAGCAGCTTCTGGGAGAGGACAGCTAACTATGGCTACACCTTC. J is TRBJ1-2 and V is TRBV5-1; D perhaps matches TRBD1 (6 bases). The germline V gene encodes CDR1 SGHRS and CDR2 YFSETQ. The CDR3 runs 16 residues. The V end was cut by 2 bases, the J end by 0 bases, with 14 bases between.

The rearrangement links TRBV27 to TRBJ2-7; 8 bases line up with TRBD1. Germline assignment: CDR1 MNHEY and CDR2 SMNVEV (reference sequence). Trimming at V came to 4 bases and at J to 2 bases, leaving 10 bases not matched to a gene. The CDR3 consists of 16 residues. Here the CDR3 DNA reads TGTGCCAGCAGTTCCTACCGGGACAGGCGACCCTACGAGCAGTACTTC. Its translation: CASSSYRDRRPYEQYF.

This chain uses TRBV6-4 with TRBJ2-3, with TRBD2 matching 8 bases. V was pared by 4 bases and J by 4 bases, with 4 bases of the junction left unmatched. The CDR3 runs to 14 residues. Germline CDR1 MRHNA, CDR2 SNTAGT. CDR3 nucleotide sequence: TGTGCCAGCAGTGGTAGCGGGATCCCAGATACGCAGTATTTT. Amino acids: CASSGSGIPDTQYF.

V usage is TRBV29-1 and J usage is TRBJ2-7, with a possible D match to TRBD2 (5 bases). The V end lost 3 bases, the J end lost 2 bases, and 11 bases lay between the germline ends. The CDR3 has 13 residues. Germline values: CDR1 SQVTM, CDR2 ANQGSEA. The CDR3 protein is CSVERADAYEQYF. The CDR3 nucleotides are TGCAGCGTTGAGCGGGCGGACGCCTACGAGCAGTACTTC.

The chain is built from TRBV5-1 and TRBJ1-1, with no clear D. This CDR3 has 12 amino acids. Per germline, CDR1 SGHRS and CDR2 YFSETQ. Between the trimmed V and J ends, which lost 4 bases and 7 bases, there was a span of 11 bases. The CDR3 sequence is CASSNRSGEAFF. DNA of the CDR3: TGCGCCAGCAGCAATCGTAGCGGTGAAGCTTTCTTT. Supplemented by reference TRBV5-1 and TRBJ1-1, the full variable domain reads KAGVTQTPRYLIKTRGQQVTLSCSPISGHRSVSWYQQTPGQGLQFLFEYFSETQRNKGNFPGRFSGRQFSNSRSEMNVSTLELGDSALYLCASSNRSGEAFFGQGTRLTVV.

The chain employs TRBV7-9 and TRBJ1-2; TRBD1 might be the D (5 bases). This CDR3 comprises 13 residues. The germline V gene has CDR1 SEHNR and CDR2 FQNEAQ (reference sequence). V lost 3 bases to trimming and J lost 7 bases, with 12 bases between them. The DNA of the CDR3 is TGTGCCAGCAGCTTGGAGACAGAGGCTGGCTACACCTTC. Encoded protein: CASSLETEAGYTF.

Comments on this clone: This same CDR3 is encoded by further DNA sequences in the sample. The V call is TRBV6-5, the J call TRBJ1-1; D uncertain. The CDR3 runs 14 residues. V was pared by 2 bases and J by 0 bases, with 7 bases between. The V gene's germline CDR1 is MNHEY and CDR2 SVGAGI. CDR3 sequence: CASSYTVLNTEAFF. CDR3 sequence (DNA): TGTGCCAGCAGTTACACGGTGCTGAACACTGAAGCTTTCTTT.

The chain is built from TRBV7-8 and TRBJ2-7; perhaps TRBD1 as D (6 bases). CDR1 and CDR2 (germline): SGHVS, FQNEAQ. V lost 1 base, J lost 3 bases, and 13 bases lay in between. This CDR3 has 15 amino acids. The CDR3 sequence is CASSLGVQGHYEQYF. DNA of the CDR3: TGTGCCAGCAGCTTAGGGGTACAGGGTCACTACGAGCAGTACTTC.

V gene TRBV29-1 combines with J gene TRBJ1-4, with D possibly TRBD1 on 6 matching bases. Germline CDR1 is SQVTM and CDR2 is ANQGSEA. The length of the CDR3 is 13 residues. CDR3 DNA: TGCTGCCACAGGGCAGCAACTAATGAAAAACTGTTTTTT. Translating gives CCHRAATNEKLFF. The variable domain in full, with the rest retrieved from reference TRBV29-1 and TRBJ1-4, is SAVISQKPSRDICQRGTSLTIQCQVDSQVTMMFWYRQQPGQSLTLIATANQGSEATYESGFVIDKFPISRPNLTFSTLTVSNMSPEDSSIYLCCHRAATNEKLFFGSGTQLSVL.

The genes are TRBV4-1 and TRBJ2-3; no reliable D call. The germline gives CDR1 MGHRA, CDR2 YSYEKL. The CDR3 loop spans 15 amino acids. V was shortened by 0 bases and J by 2 bases, with 9 bases between the two germline ends. CDR3 DNA: TGCGCCAGCAGCCAAGAACAGAGATTCACAGATACGCAGTATTTT. The encoded protein is CASSQEQRFTDTQYF.

The chain joins TRBV5-1 to TRBJ2-7, with 13 bases fitting TRBD2. The germline V gene encodes CDR1 SGHRS and CDR2 YFSETQ. CDR3 length equals 15 residues. The V gene end was trimmed by 0 bases and the J gene end by 6 bases; junction bases not matched to a gene: 3. The CDR3 loop reads CASSLAGLAGPEQYF. In DNA, the CDR3 is TGCGCCAGCAGCTTGGCGGGACTAGCGGGACCCGAGCAGTACTTC.

CDR3 nucleotide sequence: TGTGCCAGCAGCTCGCGACAGGGGGCAGACTATGGCTACACCTTC. Encoded protein: CASSSRQGADYGYTF. This chain links TRBV7-9 with TRBJ1-2; 10 positions agree with TRBD1. J lost 3 bases, V lost 4 bases, and 5 bases had no gene match. The germline V gene encodes CDR1 SEHNR and CDR2 FQNEAQ (reference sequence). The CDR3 is 15 residues long. The full variable domain, its missing parts supplied by reference TRBV7-9 and TRBJ1-2, is DTGVSQNPRHKITKRGQNVTFRCDPISEHNRLYWYRQTLGQGPEFLTYFQNEAQLEKSRLLSDRFSAERPKGSFSTLEIQRTEQGDSAMYLCASSSRQGADYGYTFGSGTRLTVV.

CDR3 coding DNA: TGTGCCAGCAGCTTACTCTTGAACACTGAAGCTTTCTTT. It translates to CASSLLLNTEAFF. The chain employs TRBV11-2 and TRBJ1-1, with D unclear. Looked up from germline, CDR1 is SGHAT and CDR2 is FQNNGV. The CDR3 spans 13 residues. V was cut by 2 bases and J by 0 bases, with 4 bases left in between.

This clone appeared a single time. V and J are TRBV18 and TRBJ1-5; 10 nucleotides match TRBD1. Germline CDR1 reads KGHSH; CDR2 reads LQKENI. CDR3 size: 13 residues. With 6 bases clipped from V and 7 bases from J, the junction kept 3 bases outside the gene matches. The CDR3 DNA is TGTGCCAGCTCCCGGGACAGGGGACAGCCCCAGCATTTT. Its translation is CASSRDRGQPQHF.